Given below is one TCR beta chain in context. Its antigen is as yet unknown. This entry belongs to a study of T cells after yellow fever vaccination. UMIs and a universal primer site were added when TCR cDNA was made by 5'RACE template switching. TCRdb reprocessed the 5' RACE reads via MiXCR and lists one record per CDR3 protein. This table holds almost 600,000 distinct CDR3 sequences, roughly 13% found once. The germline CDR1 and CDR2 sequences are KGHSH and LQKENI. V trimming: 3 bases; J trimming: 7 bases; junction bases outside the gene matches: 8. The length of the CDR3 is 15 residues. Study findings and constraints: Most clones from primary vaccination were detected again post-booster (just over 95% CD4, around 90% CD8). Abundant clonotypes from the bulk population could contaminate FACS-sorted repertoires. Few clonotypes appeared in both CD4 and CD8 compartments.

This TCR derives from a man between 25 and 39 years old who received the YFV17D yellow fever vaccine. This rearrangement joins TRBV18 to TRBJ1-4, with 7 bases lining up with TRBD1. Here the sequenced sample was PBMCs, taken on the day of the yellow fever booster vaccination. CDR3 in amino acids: CASSPREGAGEKLFF. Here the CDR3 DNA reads TGTGCCAGCTCACCCCGGGAGGGGGCCGGTGAAAAACTGTTTTTT.